A single sample is the source of the 14 T cell receptor beta chains below, sequenced in a study of vaccination and CD4 T cells after COVID-19. Treatment here: roughly nine-day PBMC culture with coronavirus spike peptide pools or control peptides (ViraFEST assay). Researchers used the Oncomine TCR Beta short-read assay to sequence DNA from cultured CD4+ T cells. TCRdb independently ran MiXCR on the PCR reads; one entry per CDR3 protein. The sample consists of about 18,000 distinct CDR3 sequences, roughly 55% of them appearing once. These receptors' antigens are unknown. Material: CD4+ T cells from blood, cultured in vitro, obtained before SARS-CoV-2 vaccination. The receptor source for this set is a human donor who had recovered from COVID-19.

The V gene is TRBV27, the J gene TRBJ1-5; D gene ambiguous. Trimming cost V 1 base and J 7 bases, with 5 bases left between them. The CDR3 is 12 residues long. CDR1 and CDR2 (germline): MNHEY, SMNVEV (reference sequence). DNA of the CDR3: TGTGCCAGCAGTTTATATGGACAGCCCCAGCATTTT. It specifies CASSLYGQPQHF.

The gene calls are TRBV28 and TRBJ1-1; D possibly corresponds to TRBD1 (6 bases). The CDR3 has 13 residues. Germline V gene sequence: CDR1 MDHEN, CDR2 SYDVKM. Trimming removed 4 bases from V and 11 bases from J, with 17 bases in between. Written as DNA, the CDR3 is TGTGCCAGCAGTTCCATCCGGGGGGCGGGGGCTTTCTTT. This gives the protein CASSSIRGAGAFF.

This clonotype was seen only a few times. The rearrangement links TRBV27 to TRBJ1-2, with 9 nucleotides matching TRBD1. V was clipped by 6 bases and J by 6 bases; unmatched bases: 14. Germline V gives CDR1 MNHEY, CDR2 SMNVEV (reference sequence). The CDR3 is made up of 16 amino acids. CDR3 nucleotide sequence: TGTGCCAGCAGGTCAATCACAGGGGGCGCAGGAGATGGCTACACCTTC. Protein: CASRSITGGAGDGYTF.

This clonotype turned up a few times. The chain is built from TRBV10-3 and TRBJ2-1, with a tentative D call TRBD2 (6 bases). Deletions cut 10 bases from V and 4 bases from J, with 14 bases between. The germline gives CDR1 ENHRY, CDR2 SYGVKD. This CDR3 spans 13 amino acids. The CDR3 bases are TGTGCCAGCGGGGCGGAACCGTACAATGAGCAGTTCTTC. This encodes CASGAEPYNEQFF.

This sequence joins TRBV7-8 and TRBJ1-5; D is undetermined. Trimming took 5 bases from V and 4 from J, leaving 9 bases between them. Germline-derived CDR1 and CDR2 are SGHVS and FQNEAQ. The CDR3 covers 13 residues. The CDR3: CASSPGGNQPQHF. CDR3 nucleotides: TGTGCCAGCAGCCCCGGTGGGAATCAGCCCCAGCATTTT. The full variable domain, in which reference TRBV7-8 and TRBJ1-5 provide the parts outside the CDR3, is GAGVSQSPRYKVAKRGQDVALRCDPISGHVSLFWYQQALGQGPEFLTYFQNEAQLDKSGLPSDRFFAERPEGSVSTLKIQRTQQEDSAVYLCASSPGGNQPQHFGDGTRLSIL.

This clonotype was seen more than once but under ten times. The rearrangement joins TRBV7-8 to TRBJ1-5; possibly TRBD1 for D (5 bases). V was cut by 6 bases and J by 3 bases, with 15 bases left in between. The CDR3 runs to 15 residues. Germline lookup yields CDR1 SGHVS and CDR2 FQNEAQ. The CDR3 bases are TGTGCCAGCAGTCCAGCGGGGGGTTTCAATCAGCCCCAGCATTTT. Amino acid sequence: CASSPAGGFNQPQHF. Combining the CDR3 with reference TRBV7-8 and TRBJ1-5 gives the whole variable domain GAGVSQSPRYKVAKRGQDVALRCDPISGHVSLFWYQQALGQGPEFLTYFQNEAQLDKSGLPSDRFFAERPEGSVSTLKIQRTQQEDSAVYLCASSPAGGFNQPQHFGDGTRLSIL.

The V and J genes are TRBV20-1 and TRBJ1-1; D is undetermined. CDR1 DFQATT and CDR2 SNEGSKA come from the germline V gene (reference sequence). The CDR3 totals 14 residues. Trimming cost V 3 bases and J 0 bases, with 11 bases left between them. The CDR3 sequence is CSASAQIMNTEAFF. Written as DNA, the CDR3 is TGCAGTGCTAGCGCACAGATAATGAACACTGAAGCTTTCTTT.

This rearrangement joins TRBV11-3 to TRBJ1-1, with 9 bases lining up with TRBD1. J gave up 1 base and V 7 bases, and 4 bases lay outside the gene matches. There are 14 residues in the CDR3. CDR1 and CDR2 from the germline V gene are SGHNT and YENEEA. The CDR3 reads CASTRTGENTEAFF. The CDR3 DNA follows: TGTGCCAGCACCCGGACAGGGGAGAACACTGAAGCTTTCTTT. The complete variable domain, with remaining parts taken from reference TRBV11-3 and TRBJ1-1, reads EAGVVQSPRYKIIEKKQPVAFWCNPISGHNTLYWYLQNLGQGPELLIRYENEEAVDDSQLPKDRFSAERLKGVDSTLKIQPAELGDSAVYLCASTRTGENTEAFFGQGTRLTVV.

This sequence joins TRBV30 and TRBJ1-2, with D possibly being TRBD1 (6 bases). V lost 5 bases and J lost 4, with 14 bases in between. This CDR3 is 13 amino acids long. The germline V gene has CDR1 GTSNPN and CDR2 SVGIG (reference sequence). CDR3 nucleotide sequence: TGTGCCTGGGGACAGTCGCCCGGCTATGGCTACACCTTC. Its translation: CAWGQSPGYGYTF.

The CDR3 spells CASSPGQGIRNTIYF. The DNA of the CDR3 is TGCGCCAGCAGCCCGGGACAGGGGATACGAAACACCATATATTTT. The rearrangement joins TRBV4-3 to TRBJ1-3; TRBD1 matches at 10 bases. J gave up 5 bases and V 4 bases, and 5 bases lay outside the gene matches. Germline CDR1 and CDR2: LGHNA and YSLEER. This CDR3 region has 15 residues.

The rearrangement joins TRBV6-1 to TRBJ2-7; D gene uncertain. The CDR3 has 11 residues. In germline, CDR1 is MNHNS, CDR2 SASEGT. V gave up 2 bases and J gave up 2 bases, with 1 base separating them. DNA for the CDR3: TGTGCCAGCAGTGAAACCTACGAGCAGTACTTC. Amino acid sequence: CASSETYEQYF.

The chain recombines TRBV12-3 or TRBV12-4 with TRBJ2-5; D call uncertain. V lost 5 bases and J lost 4, with 11 bases in between. CDR3 length: 13 amino acids. The CDR3 DNA is TGTGCCAGCAGTCTCCGACATGGAGAGACCCAGTACTTC. Translation gives CASSLRHGETQYF.

This clonotype was seen a single time. The gene calls are TRBV20-1 and TRBJ2-5; no definite D call. The CDR3 is made up of 15 amino acids. Trimming took 2 bases from V and 2 from J, leaving 15 bases between them. Germline assignment: CDR1 DFQATT and CDR2 SNEGSKA (reference sequence). CDR3 in amino acids: CSARNLGQTQETQYF. CDR3 in DNA: TGCAGTGCTAGAAATCTAGGCCAAACACAAGAGACCCAGTACTTC.

The gene calls are TRBV6-2 or TRBV6-3 and TRBJ1-2; TRBD1 aligns across 10 bases. J was trimmed by 8 bases and V by 2 bases; bases with no gene match: 8. The germline V gene has CDR1 MNHEY and CDR2 SVGEGT. The CDR3 loop spans 15 amino acids. This CDR3 reads CASSYRGQGSGGYTF. CDR3 nucleotides: TGTGCCAGCAGTTACCGGGGACAGGGGAGCGGAGGCTACACCTTC.